Following are 18 T cell receptor beta chains from one sample sequenced in a study of T cell repertoires in aging, cancer and after chemotherapy. Rearranged V-D-J TRB sequences were amplified with a mixed TRB-A/B primer pool. One entry per CDR3 protein, called by TCRdb with MiXCR from the multiplex PCR reads. The sample includes about 5,200 distinct CDR3 sequences, roughly 27% of them seen just once. Amplification of TCR beta used genomic DNA extracted from peripheral blood. Sequences were obtained from blood. These receptors were obtained from a human donor in good health.

This chain uses TRBV6-1 with TRBJ2-1; D is unclear. Germline-derived CDR1 and CDR2 are MNHNS and SASEGT. The CDR3 contains 15 residues. Trimming took off 4 bases at V and 5 bases at J, with 15 bases between the two ends. The CDR3 bases are TGTGCCAGCAGTGGGCGCAATTACAAGAACAATGAGCAGTTCTTC. This codes for CASSGRNYKNNEQFF.

This clonotype is labeled as medium-sized. V is TRBV5-4 and J is TRBJ2-7; the D is unclear. Germline V CDR1 and CDR2: SGHNT, YYREEE (reference sequence). V gave up 0 bases and J gave up 3 bases, with 7 bases separating them. The CDR3 loop spans 13 amino acids. CDR3 residues: CASSLGSSYEQYF. The CDR3, as DNA: TGTGCCAGCAGCTTGGGGTCAAGCTACGAGCAGTACTTC.

The chain links TRBV4-1 to TRBJ2-2; 10 bases map to TRBD1. V was pared by 4 bases and J by 4 bases, with 6 bases of the junction left unmatched. From germline, CDR1 is MGHRA and CDR2 YSYEKL. The CDR3 extends over 16 amino acids. Here the CDR3 reads CASSPPGTGVTGELFF. The CDR3 coding sequence is TGCGCCAGCAGCCCCCCCGGGACAGGGGTCACCGGGGAGCTGTTTTTT.

This clonotype is judged medium-sized. The V gene is TRBV19, the J gene TRBJ1-2; possibly TRBD1 for D (6 bases). Per the germline V gene, CDR1 is LNHDA and CDR2 is SQIVND (reference sequence). The CDR3 runs to 13 residues. V lost 4 bases and J lost 4, with 10 bases in between. The CDR3 DNA reads as TGTGCCAGTAGTACCTTGACAGGCTATGGCTACACCTTC. It is translated as CASSTLTGYGYTF.

The chain joins TRBV7-3 to TRBJ1-1; D gene uncertain. CDR3 length: 13 amino acids. Deletions cut 5 bases from V and 2 bases from J, with 9 bases between. CDR1 and CDR2 from the germline V gene are SGHTA and FQGTGA. The CDR3 bases are TGTGCCAGCAGCCCTACTTCCAACACTGAAGCTTTCTTT. Translation: CASSPTSNTEAFF.

This clonotype came up a few times. This chain connects TRBV21-1 to TRBJ2-7; TRBD1 is taken as the D call from the table, unchecked against the DNA. TRBV21-1 is listed as a pseudogene. This CDR3 is built from 15 residues. The CDR3 region is CASSKAEQENCEQYF. The CDR3 nucleotides read TGTGCCAGCAGCAAAGCGGAACAGGAGAATTGCGAGCAGTACTTC.

A note on this clonotype: A read error may explain this, as a much larger clone is one base away. CDR3 coding DNA: TGTGCCAGCACCCCCACTCGAGGGGGCTACAATGAGCAGTTCTTC. This sequence encodes CASTPTRGGYNEQFF. The chain couples TRBV5-4 to TRBJ2-1; TRBD1 might be the D (6 bases). Germline lookup yields CDR1 SGHNT and CDR2 YYREEE (reference sequence). V was cut by 6 bases and J by 3 bases, with 16 bases left in between. This CDR3 spans 15 amino acids. Combining the CDR3 with reference TRBV5-4 and TRBJ2-1 gives the whole variable domain ETGVTQSPTHLIKTRGQQVTLRCSSQSGHNTVSWYQQALGQGPQFIFQYYREEENGRGNFPPRFSGLQFPNYSSELNVNALELDDSALYLCASTPTRGGYNEQFFGPGTRLTVL.

The V gene is TRBV6-2 or TRBV6-3, the J gene TRBJ1-4, with a possible D match to TRBD1 (5 bases). The ends were cut back, 6 bases at V and 8 bases at J, with 16 bases in the middle. This CDR3 has 14 residues. CDR1 MNHEY and CDR2 SVGEGT come from the germline V gene. This chain's CDR3 is CASRTRWGSEKLFF. In DNA form, the CDR3 reads TGTGCCAGCAGGACCCGGTGGGGGAGCGAAAAACTGTTTTTT.

This clonotype was detected only a few times. V is TRBV30 and J is TRBJ2-7, with 13 bases fitting TRBD2. The CDR3 is 14 residues long. Germline loops: CDR1 GTSNPN, CDR2 SVGIG (reference sequence). V lost 3 bases, J lost 10 bases, and 9 bases stayed unmatched. For the CDR3, the DNA is TGTGCCTGGAGGCCCGGGACTAGCGGGGCCGGCCAGTACTTC. Translating gives CAWRPGTSGAGQYF.

Notes on this clonotype: Compared with germline, one end of the junction differs, possibly owing to a read error. The gene calls are TRBV18 and TRBJ2-5; 12 nucleotides agree with TRBD1. Germline V gives CDR1 KGHSH, CDR2 LQKENI. This CDR3 is built from 16 residues. CDR3 sequence (DNA): TGTGCCAGCTCACCGGCAGGGACAGGGGGCAGGGAGACCGAGTACTTC. Residues: CASSPAGTGGRETEYF. The full variable domain, in which reference TRBV18 and TRBJ2-5 provide the parts outside the CDR3, is NAGVMQNPRHLVRRRGQEARLRCSPMKGHSHVYWYRQLPEEGLKFMVYLQKENIIDESGMPKERFSAEFPKEGPSILRIQQVVRGDSAAYFCASSPAGTGGRETEYFGPGTRLLVL.

This chain connects TRBV19 to TRBJ2-6, with a weak D call TRBD2 (6 bases). V was pared by 8 bases and J by 0 bases, with 11 bases between. Germline CDR1 LNHDA, CDR2 SQIVND (reference sequence). The CDR3 runs 15 residues. In DNA form, the CDR3 reads TGTGCCAGTCAATACGGGGGCTCTGGGGCCAACGTCCTGACTTTC. Encoded protein: CASQYGGSGANVLTF.

This chain links TRBV12-3 or TRBV12-4 with TRBJ1-1; unclear D gene. This CDR3 has 13 amino acids. V was pared by 10 bases and J by 7 bases, with 19 bases between. CDR3 residues: CATNSKWTGEAFF. CDR3 coding DNA: TGTGCCACCAACTCAAAATGGACCGGTGAAGCTTTCTTT.

In regard to this clonotype: The junction does not match germline at one end; this may be a read error. The rearrangement uses TRBV20-1 and TRBJ2-1; D perhaps matches TRBD2 (6 bases). Germline V gene data show CDR1 as DFQATT and CDR2 as SNEGSKA (reference sequence). The CDR3 has 14 residues. DNA of the CDR3: TGCAGTTTTCCACGCGGGGCCTCCTACAATAAGCAGTTCTTC. Translation gives CSFPRGASYNKQFF.

This clonotype is deemed medium-sized. The chain employs TRBV27 and TRBJ2-7; TRBD2 aligns across 10 bases. V gave up 2 bases and J gave up 0 bases; unmatched junction bases: 13. Germline loops: CDR1 MNHEY, CDR2 SMNVEV (reference sequence). This CDR3 has 19 residues. The CDR3 here is CASSLLTSGTTTSSYEQYF. CDR3 bases: TGTGCCAGCAGTTTACTTACTAGCGGGACTACTACCAGCTCCTACGAGCAGTACTTC.

This clonotype was detected only a few times. This sequence joins TRBV10-3 and TRBJ1-1, with a possible D match to TRBD1 (5 bases). The CDR3 covers 14 residues. The germline CDR1 and CDR2 sequences are ENHRY and SYGVKD. With 10 bases removed from V and 5 bases from J, the gap between germline ends came to 20 bases. This CDR3 reads CATLGGDRGTEAFF. The CDR3 bases are TGTGCCACCTTGGGGGGGGATCGAGGGACTGAAGCTTTCTTT.

This clonotype is termed medium-sized. The chain carries TRBV5-4 and TRBJ2-7, with 9 nucleotides matching TRBD2. The trim removed 1 base at V and 7 bases at J, leaving 6 bases unmatched. The CDR3 runs to 14 residues. CDR1 and CDR2 (germline): SGHNT, YYREEE (reference sequence). The CDR3 sequence: CASSLPGLANEQYF. In DNA, the CDR3 is TGTGCCAGCAGCTTGCCGGGACTAGCAAATGAGCAGTACTTC.

The chain links TRBV5-1 to TRBJ2-1, with 9 bases matching TRBD1. Germline CDR1 is SGHRS and CDR2 is YFSETQ. Trimming removed 7 bases from V and 10 bases from J; junction bases left unmatched: 12. CDR3 size: 14 residues. In DNA, the CDR3 is TGCGCCAGCGCACCCCGGACAGGGGCATGGGAGCAGTTCTTC. The encoded protein is CASAPRTGAWEQFF.

V gene TRBV12-3 or TRBV12-4 combines with J gene TRBJ2-2, with D hard to call. This CDR3 comprises 17 residues. Deletions cut 5 bases from V and 2 bases from J, with 18 bases between. Here the CDR3 reads CASSAPTAWVNTGELFF. The CDR3 region has the DNA TGTGCCAGCAGTGCCCCGACGGCGTGGGTCAACACCGGGGAGCTGTTTTTT.